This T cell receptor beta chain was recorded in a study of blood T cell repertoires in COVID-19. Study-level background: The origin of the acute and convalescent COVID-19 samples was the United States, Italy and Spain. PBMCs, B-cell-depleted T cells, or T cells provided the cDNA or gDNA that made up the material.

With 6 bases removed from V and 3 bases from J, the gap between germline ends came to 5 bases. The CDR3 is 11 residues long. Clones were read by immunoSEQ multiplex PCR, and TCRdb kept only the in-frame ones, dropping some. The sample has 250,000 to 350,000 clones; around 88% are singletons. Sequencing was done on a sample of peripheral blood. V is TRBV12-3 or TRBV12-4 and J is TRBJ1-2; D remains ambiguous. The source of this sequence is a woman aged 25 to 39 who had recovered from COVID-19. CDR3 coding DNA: TGTGCCAGCAGGGGAGACTATGGCTACACCTTC. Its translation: CASRGDYGYTF.